Listed below are T cell receptor beta chains from one sample, sequenced in a study of OX40 agonist ivuxolimab in advanced cancers. TCRdb keeps only in-frame clones here, not all; method: immunoSEQ multiplex PCR. Among 6,000 to 8,000 clones listed, roughly 80% were seen once. The sequencing here drew on CD4+ or CD8+ T cells sorted from blood, taken in a trial of the OX40 agonist ivuxolimab. The source of these receptors is an adult with an advanced solid tumor such as melanoma, head and neck, liver or kidney cancer. CDR3s include the opening cysteine and the closing phenylalanine or tryptophan.

V,J,CDR3
TRBV5-1,TRBJ2-1,CASRPRGLALGDEQFF
TRBV4-1,TRBJ2-1,CASSQDWGSSYNEQFF
TRBV25-1,TRBJ1-1,CASSEWNTEAFF
TRBV7-3,TRBJ2-7,CASSPGPNYEQYF
TRBV5-6,TRBJ2-3,CASSRDTSSTDTQYF
TRBV9,TRBJ2-2,CASSRLASNTGELFF
TRBV27,TRBJ1-5,CASSLSGRSNQPQHF
TRBV10-3,TRBJ1-1,CAISESRGVTNTEAFF
TRBV6-6,TRBJ2-1,CASSYDGTSDYNEQFF
TRBV19,TRBJ1-1,CASSRIYYSRDTEAFF
TRBV6-4,TRBJ2-3,CASSDGPGETDTQYF
TRBV5-1,TRBJ2-5,CASRTGPQETQYF
TRBV6-6,TRBJ1-4,CASSYTREKLFF
TRBV27,TRBJ2-3,CASSPLGTHTSTDTQYF
TRBV4-3,TRBJ2-3,CASSQELEVDTQYF
TRBV19,TRBJ2-7,CASGGGIYEQYF
TRBV7-9,TRBJ2-7,CASSLADRPGLEQYF
TRBV6-6,TRBJ1-4,CASSDRIATNEKLFF
TRBV27,TRBJ1-5,CASSLRGPNQPQHF
TRBV7-9,TRBJ2-7,CASSSPGVRSYEQYF
TRBV9,TRBJ2-1,CASSVVYNEQFF
TRBV6-1,TRBJ1-5,CASSESPGTGNQPQHF
TRBV19,TRBJ2-1,CASNLGLVGYNEQFF
TRBV4-3,TRBJ2-1,CASSTLYNEQFF